This is a list of T cell receptor beta chains from one sample in a study of cytomegalovirus exposure and HLA in healthy donors. Libraries were prepared by immunoSEQ multiplex PCR; TCRdb keeps only in-frame clonotypes and omits some of them. The sample lists roughly 99,000 clones; about 80% were seen once. Sequencing input: PBMCs. These TCRs come from a man aged 25-40 years in good health and CMV-seropositive. CDR3s include the opening cysteine and the closing phenylalanine or tryptophan. A D gene is named only where the DNA matches it firmly. Clone size, where shown, is once, few, many, or a class for clones that have expanded.

len: 14; j_gene: TRBJ2-2; v_gene: TRBV6-5; d_gene: -; abundance: few; CDR3aa: CASSYDSYTGELFF; CDR3nt: TGTGCCAGCAGTTACGACTCCTACACCGGGGAGCTGTTTTTT
len: 15; j_gene: TRBJ1-4; v_gene: TRBV5-8; d_gene: -; abundance: once; CDR3aa: CASSIDYWTNEKLFF; CDR3nt: TGTGCCAGCAGTATTGACTACTGGACTAATGAAAAACTGTTTTTT
len: 14; j_gene: TRBJ2-7; v_gene: TRBV6-5; d_gene: TRBD1; abundance: once; CDR3aa: CASRRTGDSYEQYF; CDR3nt: TGTGCCAGCAGAAGGACAGGGGATTCCTACGAGCAGTACTTC
len: 13; j_gene: TRBJ2-5; v_gene: TRBV6-5; d_gene: TRBD2; abundance: once; CDR3aa: CASSFGLEETQYF; CDR3nt: TGTGCCAGCAGTTTCGGACTAGAGGAGACCCAGTACTTC
len: 12; j_gene: TRBJ1-2; v_gene: TRBV4-1; d_gene: -; abundance: -; CDR3aa: CASSQANYGYTF; CDR3nt: TGCGCCAGCAGCCAAGCCAATTATGGCTACACCTTC
len: 17; j_gene: TRBJ2-7; v_gene: TRBV11-2; d_gene: TRBD2; abundance: -; CDR3aa: CASSFQPTSGGASEQYF; CDR3nt: TGTGCCAGCAGCTTCCAACCAACTAGCGGGGGGGCGAGTGAGCAGTACTTC
len: 15; j_gene: TRBJ1-3; v_gene: TRBV5-6; d_gene: TRBD1; abundance: few; CDR3aa: CASSYGTANGNTIYF; CDR3nt: TGTGCCAGCAGCTACGGGACAGCTAATGGAAACACCATATATTTT
len: 14; j_gene: TRBJ1-4; v_gene: TRBV19; d_gene: -; abundance: -; CDR3aa: CASRTGSVDEKLFF; CDR3nt: TGTGCCAGTCGGACGGGGTCAGTGGATGAAAAACTGTTTTTT
len: 12; j_gene: TRBJ1-1; v_gene: TRBV7-2; d_gene: TRBD1; abundance: -; CDR3aa: CASSLGQGPAFF; CDR3nt: TGTGCCAGCAGCCTTGGACAGGGGCCAGCTTTCTTT
len: 14; j_gene: TRBJ1-5; v_gene: TRBV2; d_gene: -; abundance: -; CDR3aa: CASSPDRTNQPQHF; CDR3nt: TGTGCCAGCAGTCCCGACAGGACCAATCAGCCCCAGCATTTT
len: 14; j_gene: TRBJ1-6; v_gene: TRBV5-1; d_gene: -; abundance: -; CDR3aa: CASSPGLHNSPLHF; CDR3nt: TGCGCCAGCAGCCCGGGACTCCATAATTCACCCCTCCACTTT
len: 16; j_gene: TRBJ2-1; v_gene: TRBV11-2; d_gene: -; abundance: -; CDR3aa: CASSPIKRSSYNEQFF; CDR3nt: TGTGCCAGCAGCCCGATTAAGCGGAGCTCCTACAATGAGCAGTTCTTC
len: 16; j_gene: TRBJ1-6; v_gene: TRBV6-5; d_gene: -; abundance: -; CDR3aa: CASSYSVQSSNSPLHF; CDR3nt: TGTGCCAGCAGTTACTCGGTTCAGTCCTCTAATTCACCCCTCCACTTT
len: 15; j_gene: TRBJ2-2; v_gene: TRBV10-1; d_gene: -; abundance: -; CDR3aa: CASSSSARGTGELFF; CDR3nt: TGCGCCAGCAGTTCGTCGGCCAGGGGCACCGGGGAGCTGTTTTTT